One sample yielded the 14 T cell receptor beta chains listed below, sequenced in a study of a mutant IDH1 vaccine in newly diagnosed glioma. Regarding time point: week 35, safety follow-up. Vaccine doses each comprised 300 ug of mutant IDH1 20-mer peptide, with topical imiquimod. Data came from immunoSEQ multiplex PCR; TCRdb stores just in-frame clones and leaves some out. The table shows some 29,000 clones, with under 80% occurring only once. Their cognate antigens are unknown. This specimen consisted of PBMCs, obtained from a glioma patient whose treatment included an IDH1 peptide vaccine. All receptors derive from a man aged 45-60 years with glioma.

This chain links TRBV6-1 with TRBJ2-7; TRBD1 matches 7 bases. Germline V lookup: CDR1 MNHNS, CDR2 SASEGT. The CDR3 length is 15 residues. V lost 3 bases and J lost 3; bases outside the gene matches: 8. This CDR3 is CASSDPTTGNYEQYF. For the CDR3, the DNA is TGTGCCAGCAGTGATCCGACGACAGGGAACTACGAGCAGTACTTC.

This clone has a handful of counts. The chain has TRBV7-9 and TRBJ1-4, with D perhaps matching TRBD1 (6 bases). The V gene's germline CDR1 is SEHNR and CDR2 FQNEAQ (reference sequence). Trimming left V 5 bases short and J 8 bases short, with 15 bases between. This CDR3 region has 14 residues. The CDR3 loop is CASSGRGRDEKLFF. The CDR3 DNA reads TGTGCCAGCAGCGGACGGGGGCGAGACGAAAAACTGTTTTTT.

This clone was observed a handful of times. The identical CDR3 is also encoded by other nucleotide sequences in the sample. The V and J genes are TRBV6-1 and TRBJ1-5; D call uncertain. V shed 1 base and J shed 2 bases, with 0 bases lying between them. The CDR3 runs 12 residues. Looked up from germline, CDR1 is MNHNS and CDR2 is SASEGT. CDR3 in amino acids: CASSEGNQPQHF. The DNA of the CDR3 is TGTGCCAGCAGTGAAGGCAATCAGCCCCAGCATTTT.

The rearrangement links TRBV5-4 to TRBJ2-5; TRBD2 is a possible D gene (7 bases). There are 16 residues in the CDR3. Germline loops: CDR1 SGHNT, CDR2 YYREEE (reference sequence). Trimming removed 4 bases from V and 9 bases from J, with 25 bases in between. The chain's CDR3 is CASSLGSGGGPGAQYF. The CDR3, as DNA: TGTGCCAGCAGCCTTGGAAGCGGCGGGGGCCCCGGGGCCCAGTACTTC. The full variable domain, its missing parts supplied by reference TRBV5-4 and TRBJ2-5, is ETGVTQSPTHLIKTRGQQVTLRCSSQSGHNTVSWYQQALGQGPQFIFQYYREEENGRGNFPPRFSGLQFPNYSSELNVNALELDDSALYLCASSLGSGGGPGAQYFGPGTRLLVL.

This clone is labeled as medium-sized (0.01 to 0.1%). The CDR3 DNA reads TGTGCCAGTAGTATTGGAGGGAACTATGGCTACACCTTC. It is translated as CASSIGGNYGYTF. The chain joins TRBV19 to TRBJ1-2; D is uncertain. Trimming stripped 3 bases from V and 2 bases from J, with 7 bases between. This CDR3 spans 13 amino acids. Germline CDR1 is LNHDA and CDR2 is SQIVND (reference sequence).

The V call is TRBV25-1, the J call TRBJ1-2; a weak D match, TRBD1 (5 bases). V was pared by 4 bases and J by 1 base, with 7 bases between. This CDR3 contains 13 residues. CDR1 is MGHDK, CDR2 SYGVNS, per germline. CDR3 sequence (DNA): TGTGCCAGCAGTGCGGGGGATAACTATGGCTACACCTTC. Translating it yields CASSAGDNYGYTF.

V usage is TRBV4-1 and J usage is TRBJ1-2; 9 bases agree with TRBD1. CDR3 size: 15 residues. V lost 4 bases, J lost 6 bases, and 9 bases stayed unmatched. Germline V gene lookup returns CDR1 MGHRA and CDR2 YSYEKL. CDR3 bases: TGCGCCAGCAGCCTCACCCTACAGGGGGCGGATGGCTACACCTTC. It encodes CASSLTLQGADGYTF.

The genes are TRBV25-1 and TRBJ1-1, with 7 bases fitting TRBD1. The J segment lost 7 bases and the V segment lost 7 bases, leaving 12 bases of the junction unmatched. CDR1 is MGHDK and CDR2 is SYGVNS in the germline V gene. The CDR3 has 14 amino acids. CDR3 amino acids: CASTLTGESGEAFF. In nucleotides, the CDR3 is TGTGCCAGCACCCTAACAGGGGAATCCGGTGAAGCTTTCTTT.

This chain connects TRBV2 to TRBJ2-1, with TRBD2 matching over 12 bases. Germline CDR1 reads SNHLY; CDR2 reads FYNNEI. There are 14 residues in the CDR3. The junction had 4 bases not matched to a gene; V was cut back by 5 bases and J by 8 bases. The CDR3 DNA reads as TGTGCCAGCAGTCAGACTAGCGGGAGCTATGAGCAGTTCTTC. It yields the protein CASSQTSGSYEQFF.

A few counts support this clone. The J gene is TRBJ2-2, the V gene TRBV25-1; D possibly corresponds to TRBD1 (6 bases). V gave up 4 bases and J gave up 2 bases, with 11 bases separating them. Germline loops: CDR1 MGHDK, CDR2 SYGVNS. CDR3 length: 15 amino acids. The CDR3 sequence: CASSGRTVNTGELFF. The DNA of the CDR3 is TGTGCCAGCAGTGGCCGGACAGTAAACACCGGGGAGCTGTTTTTT.

J is TRBJ1-5 and V is TRBV7-2; TRBD1 might be the D (5 bases). CDR3 size: 15 residues. Trimming took 6 bases from V and 0 from J, leaving 12 bases between them. Germline V lookup: CDR1 SGHTA, CDR2 FQGNSA. The CDR3 loop reads CASRPGGFSNQPQHF. The CDR3 region has the DNA TGTGCCAGCAGACCCGGGGGGTTTAGCAATCAGCCCCAGCATTTT.

This clone rates as medium-sized. The chain's CDR3 is CASSPPLEGSPYEQYF. CDR3 in DNA: TGTGCCAGCTCACCCCCCCTTGAGGGGTCACCCTACGAGCAGTACTTC. The rearrangement uses TRBV18 and TRBJ2-7; possibly TRBD1 or TRBD2 for D (5 bases each). The length of the CDR3 is 16 residues. The V gene lost 3 bases and the J gene lost 2 bases, with 17 bases spanning the gap. The germline V gene encodes CDR1 KGHSH and CDR2 LQKENI.

The V call is TRBV5-6, the J call TRBJ1-2; D unresolved. The CDR3 is 13 amino acids. From germline, CDR1 is SGHDT and CDR2 YYEEEE. V was pared by 0 bases and J by 4 bases, with 7 bases between. CDR3 residues: CASSLGPPYGYTF. The CDR3 nucleotides are TGTGCCAGCAGCTTGGGACCTCCCTATGGCTACACCTTC.

This chain connects TRBV9 to TRBJ2-2; D is uncertain. Germline V gene data show CDR1 as SGDLS and CDR2 as YYNGEE. CDR3 size: 14 residues. V lost 3 bases and J 4 bases, leaving 10 bases between the germline ends. The DNA for the CDR3 is TGTGCCAGCAGCGGGGTAGGGCGCACCGGGGAGCTGTTTTTT. It yields the protein CASSGVGRTGELFF.